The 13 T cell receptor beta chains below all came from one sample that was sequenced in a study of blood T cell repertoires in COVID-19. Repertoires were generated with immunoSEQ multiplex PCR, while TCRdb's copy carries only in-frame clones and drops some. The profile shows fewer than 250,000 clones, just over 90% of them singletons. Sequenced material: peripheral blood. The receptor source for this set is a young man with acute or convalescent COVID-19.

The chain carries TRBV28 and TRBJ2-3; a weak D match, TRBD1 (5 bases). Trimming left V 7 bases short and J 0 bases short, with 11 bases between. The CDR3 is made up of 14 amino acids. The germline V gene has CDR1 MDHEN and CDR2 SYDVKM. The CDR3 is CASKLPGSTDTQYF. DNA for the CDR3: TGTGCCAGCAAGCTTCCAGGGAGCACAGATACGCAGTATTTT.

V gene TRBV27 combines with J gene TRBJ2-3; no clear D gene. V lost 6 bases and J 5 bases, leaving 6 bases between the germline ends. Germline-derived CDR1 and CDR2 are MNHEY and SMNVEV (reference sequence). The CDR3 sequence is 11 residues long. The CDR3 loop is CASRGLDTQYF. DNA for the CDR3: TGTGCCAGCAGGGGCTTAGATACGCAGTATTTT.

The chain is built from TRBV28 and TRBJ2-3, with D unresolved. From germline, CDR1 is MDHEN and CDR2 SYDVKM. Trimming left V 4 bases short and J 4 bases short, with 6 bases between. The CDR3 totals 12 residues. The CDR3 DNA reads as TGTGCCAGCAGTTCGACTTCAGATACGCAGTATTTT. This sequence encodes CASSSTSDTQYF.

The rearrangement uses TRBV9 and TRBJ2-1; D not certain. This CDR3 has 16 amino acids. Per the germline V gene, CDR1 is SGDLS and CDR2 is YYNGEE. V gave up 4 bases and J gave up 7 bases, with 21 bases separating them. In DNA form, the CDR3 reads TGTGCCAGCAGCCCGGTTGATTGGAGATCCGGAAATGAGCAGTTCTTC. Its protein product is CASSPVDWRSGNEQFF.

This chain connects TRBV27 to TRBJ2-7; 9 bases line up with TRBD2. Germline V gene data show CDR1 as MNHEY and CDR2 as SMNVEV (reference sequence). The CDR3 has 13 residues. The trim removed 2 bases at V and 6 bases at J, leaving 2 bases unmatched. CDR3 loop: CASSLAGGTEQYF. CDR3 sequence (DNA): TGTGCCAGCAGTTTAGCGGGAGGGACCGAGCAGTACTTC.

DNA of the CDR3: TGTGCCAGCAGTTTGAGGTCTGAAGCTTTCTTT. Its protein is CASSLRSEAFF. This chain uses TRBV12-3 or TRBV12-4 with TRBJ1-1; no definite D call. The CDR3 totals 11 residues. The V end lost 3 bases, the J end lost 6 bases, and 5 bases lay between the germline ends.

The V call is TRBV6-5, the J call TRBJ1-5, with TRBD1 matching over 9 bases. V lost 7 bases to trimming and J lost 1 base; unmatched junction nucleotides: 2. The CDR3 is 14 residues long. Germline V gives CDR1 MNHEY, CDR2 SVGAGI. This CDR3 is CASKDRGSNQPQHF. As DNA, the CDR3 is TGTGCCAGCAAGGACAGGGGCAGCAATCAGCCCCAGCATTTT.

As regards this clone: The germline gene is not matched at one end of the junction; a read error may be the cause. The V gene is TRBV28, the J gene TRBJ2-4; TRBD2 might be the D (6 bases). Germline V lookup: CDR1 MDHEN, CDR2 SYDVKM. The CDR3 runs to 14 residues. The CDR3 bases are TGTGCCAGCAGTCCGCCGGGAGCCGAAAACATTCAGTACTTC. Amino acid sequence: CASSPPGAENIQYF.

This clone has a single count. The CDR3: CASRARDSTDTQYF. CDR3 DNA sequence: TGTGCCAGCAGGGCCAGGGATAGCACAGATACGCAGTATTTT. This chain links TRBV6-5 with TRBJ2-3, with D possibly being TRBD1 (5 bases). There are 14 residues in the CDR3. Trimming removed 6 bases at V and 0 bases at J, with 10 bases between. CDR1 MNHEY and CDR2 SVGAGI come from the germline V gene.

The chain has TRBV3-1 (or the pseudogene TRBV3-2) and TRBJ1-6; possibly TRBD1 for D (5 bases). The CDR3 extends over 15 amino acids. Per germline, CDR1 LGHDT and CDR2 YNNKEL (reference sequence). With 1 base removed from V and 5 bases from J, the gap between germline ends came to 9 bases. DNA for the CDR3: TGTGCCAGCAGCCAAGTGTCAGGGAATAATTCACCCCTCCACTTT. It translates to CASSQVSGNNSPLHF.

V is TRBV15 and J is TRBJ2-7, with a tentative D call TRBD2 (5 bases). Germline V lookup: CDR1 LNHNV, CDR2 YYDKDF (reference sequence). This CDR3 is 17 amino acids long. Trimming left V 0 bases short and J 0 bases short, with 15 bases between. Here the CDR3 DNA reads TGTGCCACCAGCAGAGATCTTGGGAGAACTAGCTCCTACGAGCAGTACTTC. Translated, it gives CATSRDLGRTSSYEQYF.

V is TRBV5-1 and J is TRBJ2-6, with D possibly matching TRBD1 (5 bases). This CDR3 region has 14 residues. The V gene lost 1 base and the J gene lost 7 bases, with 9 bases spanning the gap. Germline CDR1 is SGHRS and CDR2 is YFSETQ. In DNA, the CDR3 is TGCGCCAGCAGCTTGTGGGGCCAAGCCAACGTCCTGACTTTC. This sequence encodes CASSLWGQANVLTF. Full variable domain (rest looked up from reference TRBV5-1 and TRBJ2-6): KAGVTQTPRYLIKTRGQQVTLSCSPISGHRSVSWYQQTPGQGLQFLFEYFSETQRNKGNFPGRFSGRQFSNSRSEMNVSTLELGDSALYLCASSLWGQANVLTFGAGSRLTVL.

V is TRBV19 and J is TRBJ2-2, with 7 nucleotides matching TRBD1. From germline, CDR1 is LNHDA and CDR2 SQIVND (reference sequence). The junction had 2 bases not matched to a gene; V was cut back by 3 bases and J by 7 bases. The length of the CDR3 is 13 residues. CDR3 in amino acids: CASSIAGGGELFF. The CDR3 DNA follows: TGTGCCAGTAGTATCGCAGGGGGCGGGGAGCTGTTTTTT.